These 5 T cell receptor beta chains came from one sample sequenced in a study of T-cell memory formation after mild COVID-19. In TCRdb, the 5' RACE reads were re-called with MiXCR into one record per CDR3 protein. The table has roughly 120,000 distinct CDR3 sequences, 15% to 20% seen once. Sample: PBMCs or a T cell subset sorted from them (not recorded which). The receptors here all came from an adult woman who had mild COVID-19 (a few samples of this study predate the infection). Cell type and time point are not known.

The chain is built from TRBV12-3 or TRBV12-4 and TRBJ2-5; D is possibly TRBD2 (5 bases). Between the trimmed V and J ends, which lost 6 bases and 0 bases, there was a span of 11 bases. This CDR3 is built from 14 residues. CDR3 sequence reads: CASRRGLYQETQYF. CDR3 coding DNA: TGTGCCAGCAGGCGAGGACTGTACCAAGAGACCCAGTACTTC.

This clonotype was seen a handful of times. The chain uses TRBV6-5 and TRBJ1-2, with D unclear. V lost 0 bases and J lost 2, with 10 bases in between. CDR3 length equals 15 residues. Germline lookup yields CDR1 MNHEY and CDR2 SVGAGI. The DNA of the CDR3 is TGTGCCAGCAGTTACTCGAGGGTGACGAACTATGGCTACACCTTC. Residues: CASSYSRVTNYGYTF.

V gene TRBV18 combines with J gene TRBJ1-2; 7 bases map to TRBD1. The CDR3 covers 15 residues. V shed 6 bases and J 7 bases; nucleotides not matched to a gene: 14. CDR1 is KGHSH, CDR2 LQKENI, per germline. CDR3 DNA: TGTGCCAGCTCTCTACAGGGGCCCGAAGTAGTTGGCTACACCTTC. It is translated as CASSLQGPEVVGYTF.

The table lists this clonotype with a few counts. The chain uses TRBV20-1 and TRBJ2-1, with 15 bases aligning to TRBD2. V trimming: 0 bases; J trimming: 8 bases; junction bases outside the gene matches: 8. Germline V gene data show CDR1 as DFQATT and CDR2 as SNEGSKA (reference sequence). CDR3 length equals 17 residues. DNA for the CDR3: TGCAGTGCTAGAGATCGCCGGACTAGCGGGAGGGCCGATGAGCAGTTCTTC. Amino acid sequence: CSARDRRTSGRADEQFF.

A few counts support this clonotype. The junction departs from the called germline gene at one end, perhaps through a read error. The genes are TRBV12-3 or TRBV12-4 and TRBJ1-1; tentative D call: TRBD1 (6 bases). The CDR3 extends over 12 amino acids. DNA of the CDR3: TGTGCCAGCAGTCACAGGGACACCGAAGCTTTCTTT. Its translation is CASSHRDTEAFF.